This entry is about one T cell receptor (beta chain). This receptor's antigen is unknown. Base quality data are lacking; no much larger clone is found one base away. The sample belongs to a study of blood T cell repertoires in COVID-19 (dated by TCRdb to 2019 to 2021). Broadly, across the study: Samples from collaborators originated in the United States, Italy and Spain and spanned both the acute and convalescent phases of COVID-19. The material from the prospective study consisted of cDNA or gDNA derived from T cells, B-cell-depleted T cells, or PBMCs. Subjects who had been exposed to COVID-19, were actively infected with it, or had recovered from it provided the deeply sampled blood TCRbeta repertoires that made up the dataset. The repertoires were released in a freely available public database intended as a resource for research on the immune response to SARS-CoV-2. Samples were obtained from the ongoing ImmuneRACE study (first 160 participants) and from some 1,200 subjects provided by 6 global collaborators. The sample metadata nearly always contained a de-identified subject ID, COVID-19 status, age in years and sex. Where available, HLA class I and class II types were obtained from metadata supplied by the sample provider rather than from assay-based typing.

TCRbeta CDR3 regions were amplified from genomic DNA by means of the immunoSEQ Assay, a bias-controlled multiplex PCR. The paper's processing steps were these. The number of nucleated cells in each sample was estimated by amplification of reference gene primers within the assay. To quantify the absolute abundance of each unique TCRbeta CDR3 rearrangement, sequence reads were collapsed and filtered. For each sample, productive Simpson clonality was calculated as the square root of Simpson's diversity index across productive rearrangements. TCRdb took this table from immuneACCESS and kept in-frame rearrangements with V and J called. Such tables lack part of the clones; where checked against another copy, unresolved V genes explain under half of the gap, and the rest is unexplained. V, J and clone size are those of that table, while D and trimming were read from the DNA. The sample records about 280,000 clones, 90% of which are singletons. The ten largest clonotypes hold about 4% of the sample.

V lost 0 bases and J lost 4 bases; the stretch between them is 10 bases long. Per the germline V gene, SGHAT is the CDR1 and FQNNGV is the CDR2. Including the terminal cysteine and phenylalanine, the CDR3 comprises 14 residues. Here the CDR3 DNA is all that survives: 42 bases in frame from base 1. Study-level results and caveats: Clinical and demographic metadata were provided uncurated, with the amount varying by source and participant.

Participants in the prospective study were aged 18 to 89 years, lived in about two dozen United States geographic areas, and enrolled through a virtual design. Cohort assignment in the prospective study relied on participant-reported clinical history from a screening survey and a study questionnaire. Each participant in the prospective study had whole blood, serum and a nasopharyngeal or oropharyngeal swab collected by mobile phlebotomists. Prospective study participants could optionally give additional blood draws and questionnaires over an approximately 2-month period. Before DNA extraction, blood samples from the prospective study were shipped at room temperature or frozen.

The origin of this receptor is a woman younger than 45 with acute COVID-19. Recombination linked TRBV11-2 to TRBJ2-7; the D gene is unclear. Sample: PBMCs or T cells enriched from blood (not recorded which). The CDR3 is CASSLEADHYEQYF. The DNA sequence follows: TGTGCCAGCAGCTTAGAGGCAGATCATTACGAGCAGTACTTC.